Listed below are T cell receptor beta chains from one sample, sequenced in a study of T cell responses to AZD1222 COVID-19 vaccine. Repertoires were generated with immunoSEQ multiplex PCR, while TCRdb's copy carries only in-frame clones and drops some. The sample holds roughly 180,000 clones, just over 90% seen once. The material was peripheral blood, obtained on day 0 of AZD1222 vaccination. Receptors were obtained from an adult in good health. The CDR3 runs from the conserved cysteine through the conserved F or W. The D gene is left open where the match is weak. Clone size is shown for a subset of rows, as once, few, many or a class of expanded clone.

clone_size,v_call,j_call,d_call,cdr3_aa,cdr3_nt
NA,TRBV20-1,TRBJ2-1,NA,CSASRSGVPNEQFF,TGCAGTGCTAGTCGGTCGGGAGTACCTAATGAGCAGTTCTTC
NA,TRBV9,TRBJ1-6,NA,CASSVAVRGDSPLHF,TGTGCCAGCAGCGTAGCGGTCAGGGGTGATTCACCCCTCCACTTT
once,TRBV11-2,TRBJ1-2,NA,CASSLDFDSWKGYTF,TGTGCCAGCAGCTTAGATTTTGACAGCTGGAAGGGCTACACCTTC
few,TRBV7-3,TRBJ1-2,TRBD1,CASSLDRGGLDGYTF,TGTGCCAGCAGCCTAGACAGGGGCGGTCTTGATGGCTACACCTTC
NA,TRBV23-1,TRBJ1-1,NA,CASKIQGHAEAFF,TGCGCCAGCAAAATACAGGGACATGCTGAAGCTTTCTTT
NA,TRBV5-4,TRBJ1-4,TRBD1,CASSFTGTANEKLFF,TGTGCCAGCAGCTTTACAGGGACAGCTAATGAAAAACTGTTTTTT
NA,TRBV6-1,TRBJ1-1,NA,CASSDRMDTEAFF,TGTGCCAGCAGTGACCGGATGGACACTGAAGCTTTCTTT
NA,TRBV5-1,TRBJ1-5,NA,CASSESRDQPQHF,TGCGCCAGCAGTGAATCGAGAGATCAGCCCCAGCATTTT
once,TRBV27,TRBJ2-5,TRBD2,CASSLGLAVGETQYF,TGTGCCAGCAGTTTAGGGCTAGCGGTGGGAGAGACCCAGTACTTC
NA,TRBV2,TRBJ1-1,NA,CASSSGALSGAFF,TGTGCCAGCAGCAGTGGGGCCCTCTCGGGAGCTTTCTTT
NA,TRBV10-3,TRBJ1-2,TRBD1,CAISEGSGGAGGYTF,TGTGCCATCAGTGAAGGGTCAGGGGGCGCCGGTGGCTACACCTTC
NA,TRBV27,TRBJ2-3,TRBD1,CASSSLTGRSTDTQYF,TGTGCCAGCAGTTCTCTGACAGGGAGAAGCACAGATACGCAGTATTTT
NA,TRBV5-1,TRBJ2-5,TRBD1,CASSLGDRARETQYF,TGCGCCAGCAGCTTGGGGGACAGGGCACGGGAGACCCAGTACTTC
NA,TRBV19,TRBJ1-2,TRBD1,CASSIRQGFSTNYGYTF,TGTGCCAGTAGTATACGACAGGGGTTCTCCACTAACTATGGCTACACCTTC
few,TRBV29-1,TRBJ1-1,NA,CSVEQGGNTEAFF,TGCAGCGTTGAACAGGGTGGGAACACTGAAGCTTTCTTT
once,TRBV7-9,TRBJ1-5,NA,CASSSGGHGRKPQHF,TGTGCCAGCAGCTCGGGAGGACATGGCAGAAAGCCCCAGCATTTT
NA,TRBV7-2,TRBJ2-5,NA,CASSLGEQETQYF,TGTGCCAGCAGCTTAGGGGAACAAGAGACCCAGTACTTC
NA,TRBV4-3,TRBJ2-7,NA,CASSQDHGDIYEQYF,TGCGCCAGCAGCCAAGATCACGGAGATATCTACGAGCAGTACTTC
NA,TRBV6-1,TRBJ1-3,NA,CASSERGTGNTIYF,TGTGCCAGCAGTGAACGGGGAACTGGAAACACCATATATTTT
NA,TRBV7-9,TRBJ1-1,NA,CASSSKGSTEAFF,TGTGCCAGCAGCTCAAAAGGTTCCACTGAAGCTTTCTTT
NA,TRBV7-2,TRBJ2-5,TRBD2,CASSLTTSGGYQETQYF,TGTGCCAGCAGCCTAACGACTAGCGGGGGATACCAAGAGACCCAGTACTTC
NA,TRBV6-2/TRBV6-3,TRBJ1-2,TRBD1,CASSLRDSTNYGYTF,TGTGCCAGCAGTCTTCGGGACAGTACTAACTATGGCTACACCTTC